A selection of T cell receptor beta chains follows, all from one sample in a study of control samples from healthy donors and cancer patients. Libraries were prepared by immunoSEQ multiplex PCR; TCRdb keeps only in-frame clonotypes and omits some of them. The sample has around 9,000 clones; around 90% are singletons. Sequences were obtained from PBMCs. The receptors shown here come from a man aged 55 to 70 with colorectal cancer. Both conserved end residues are part of each CDR3. The order of the fields is V gene, J gene, CDR3 protein.

TRBV9	TRBJ2-7	CASSVEGTPPYEQYF
TRBV2	TRBJ2-5	CASSDMGWGTPQETQYF
TRBV5-4	TRBJ2-1	CASSLIRESYNEQFF
TRBV6-5	TRBJ2-7	CASSYSSGQLHYEQYF
TRBV10-3	TRBJ2-3	CAISGLLGDTQYF
TRBV7-9	TRBJ1-1	CASSYITGGRGEAFF
TRBV3-1/TRBV3-2	TRBJ1-2	CASSLGNGYTF
TRBV7-2	TRBJ1-1	CASGLNTEAFF
TRBV5-4	TRBJ1-6	CASSSGTGKGSPLHF
TRBV20-1	TRBJ1-6	CSASSQYNSPLHF
TRBV2	TRBJ1-2	CASSERAGSHAYYGYTF
TRBV3-1/TRBV3-2	TRBJ2-2	CASSPLSDTGELFF
TRBV2	TRBJ1-1	CASSEDPREAFF
TRBV2	TRBJ1-1	CASYRWSGTEAFF
TRBV7-2	TRBJ2-5	CASLNRGHGGETQYF
TRBV4-2	TRBJ1-2	CASSQDTGTGEYGYTF
TRBV28	TRBJ2-7	CASSDGTYRSRQYF